This T cell receptor beta chain stems from a study of neurological immune-mediated disorders. Study conclusions and caveats: One related-CDR3 cluster, which may be a signature, held the repertoires of 18 of 34 multiple sclerosis patients after phylogenetic grouping. Multiple sclerosis patients had less TCR clonal expansion than even healthy controls, unlike HTLV-1-associated myelopathy.

Synthesis of cDNA was performed by 5'RACE using 10-nucleotide random UMIs. A single run covered 15-18 subjects with over 180 million TCR-beta sequences. MiXCR, run by TCRdb on the 5' RACE reads, gives a single entry per CDR3 protein. Of 55,000 to 70,000 distinct CDR3 sequences listed, around 4.8% are singletons. This clonotype was seen many times. Antigen specificity is unknown. Sequenced material: PBMCs. The TCR was taken from a woman aged 45-59 years with multiple sclerosis.

The CDR3 spells CASSVTGSGETQYF. The CDR3 DNA follows: TGTGCCAGCAGCGTGACTGGGTCTGGGGAGACCCAGTACTTC. This chain uses TRBV9 with TRBJ2-5; D remains ambiguous. V was pared by 2 bases and J by 5 bases, with 13 bases between. Germline loops: CDR1 SGDLS, CDR2 YYNGEE. The CDR3 covers 14 residues.